What follows are 2 T cell receptor beta chains derived from one specimen sequenced in a study of blood T cells in healthy people across ages. Combining a sample-barcoded 5' primer with a J-beta primer mix, a second PCR ran for roughly 7 to 12 cycles. MiXCR, run by TCRdb on the 5' RACE reads, gives a single entry per CDR3 protein. The sample has 800,000 to 950,000 distinct CDR3 sequences, 29% seen once. These data were also reused for a study on T cells of mothers and their children.

Sequenced sample: blood. The source of these receptors is a woman aged 40 to 50 in good health.

With regard to this clonotype: A much larger clone sits a single nucleotide away, making a read error possible. The chain is built from TRBV6-4 and TRBJ2-7, with a weak D call TRBD1 (7 bases). V was shortened by 3 bases and J by 5 bases, with 17 bases between the two germline ends. CDR3 size: 15 residues. Germline CDR1 and CDR2: MRHNA and SNTAGT. The CDR3 spells CASSESFRGAHEQYF. The CDR3 nucleotides are TGTGCCAGCAGTGAATCCTTCAGGGGGGCCCACGAGCAGTACTTC.

In this sample, this clonotype turned up a few times. The genes are TRBV12-3 or TRBV12-4 and TRBJ1-2, with D maybe TRBD1 (5 bases). V was shortened by 4 bases and J by 2 bases, with 11 bases between the two germline ends. The CDR3 extends over 14 amino acids. CDR3 nucleotides: TGTGCCAGCAGTTCAGGGTTTGTGAACTATGGCTACACCTTC. Protein: CASSSGFVNYGYTF.